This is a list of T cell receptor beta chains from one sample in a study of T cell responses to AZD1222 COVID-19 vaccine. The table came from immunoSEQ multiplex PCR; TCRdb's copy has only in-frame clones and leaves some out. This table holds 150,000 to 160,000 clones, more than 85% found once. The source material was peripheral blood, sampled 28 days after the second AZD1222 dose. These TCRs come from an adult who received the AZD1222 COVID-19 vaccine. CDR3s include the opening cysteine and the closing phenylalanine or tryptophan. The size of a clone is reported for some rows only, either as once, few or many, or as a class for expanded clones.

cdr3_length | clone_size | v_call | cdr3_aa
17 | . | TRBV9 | CASSWTGGNRLLDEQYF
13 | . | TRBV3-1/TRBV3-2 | CASSPSLGTEAFF
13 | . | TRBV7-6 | CASSLQGEYEQYF
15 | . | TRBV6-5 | CASSYGRTSGNTIYF
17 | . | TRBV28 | CASIPTTGLSSYNEQFF
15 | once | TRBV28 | CASSGGTADSYEQYF
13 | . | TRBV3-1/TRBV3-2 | CASSQWHTGELFF
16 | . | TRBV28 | CASSYELAGSTDTQYF
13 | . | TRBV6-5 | CASSQTRDLGYTF
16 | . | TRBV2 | CASSGRRIATNEKLFF
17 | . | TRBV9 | CASSPRGQGARDTEAFF
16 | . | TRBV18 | CASSPPRGVVNTEAFF
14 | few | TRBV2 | CASSERRGGEKLFF
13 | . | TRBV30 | CAWSARGGQPQHF
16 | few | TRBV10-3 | CAISESQLAGINEQFF
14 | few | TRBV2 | CASSDRPANFGYTF
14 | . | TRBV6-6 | CASSWGGSGNTIYF